This note documents a single T cell receptor beta chain sequence. With V trimmed by 6 bases and J by 2 bases, 9 bases remained unmatched. CDR1 is MDHEN and CDR2 is SYDVKM in the germline V gene. The CDR3 spans 16 residues. Measured with immunoSEQ multiplex PCR; TCRdb has only the in-frame clones, and not every one. The sample contains tens of thousands of clones, over 75% of which appear only once. These data originate in a study of OX40 agonist ivuxolimab in advanced cancers. The sample was CD4+ or CD8+ T cells sorted from blood, taken in a trial of the OX40 agonist ivuxolimab. The J gene is TRBJ1-3, the V gene TRBV28; 8 positions agree with TRBD1. This TCR was sampled from an adult with an advanced solid tumor such as melanoma, head and neck, liver or kidney cancer. The DNA of the CDR3 is TGTGCCAGCAGCCGAGGGGGACAGGTCGCTGGAAACACCATATATTTT. Translation gives CASSRGGQVAGNTIYF.